Listed here are 24 T cell receptor beta chains from one sample, sequenced in a study of cytomegalovirus exposure and HLA in healthy donors. 60 Vbeta and 13 Jbeta primers were used in PCR. TCRdb's table, derived via immunoSEQ multiplex PCR, lists solely in-frame clones and lacks some. This table has more than 150,000 clones, around three quarters appearing once. Sequenced: PBMCs. These receptors originate from a man aged 40-55 years in good health and CMV-seronegative.

This clone was seen just once. The chain joins TRBV7-3 to TRBJ1-2; 9 bases agree with TRBD1. Germline V lookup: CDR1 SGHTA, CDR2 FQGTGA. This CDR3 has 19 amino acids. The V and J ends lost 2 bases and 5 bases, in that order; junction bases with no gene match: 18. The CDR3: CASSLSGDRGNRHGYGYTF. CDR3 sequence (DNA): TGTGCCAGCAGCTTATCTGGAGACAGGGGGAACCGGCACGGGTATGGCTACACCTTC.

V and J are TRBV28 and TRBJ2-2, with 13 bases lining up with TRBD2. V lost 6 bases to trimming and J lost 3 bases; unmatched junction nucleotides: 22. CDR1 is MDHEN, CDR2 SYDVKM, per germline. This CDR3 spans 22 amino acids. CDR3 nucleotides: TGTGCCAGCAGCCGCCTGAGGGGGCGCCTGACTAGCGGGAGGCCCGACACCGGGGAGCTGTTTTTT. It specifies CASSRLRGRLTSGRPDTGELFF.

This CDR3 is CASSRRQGLAAEAFF. CDR3 DNA sequence: TGTGCCAGCAGTCGGAGACAGGGGCTGGCAGCTGAAGCTTTCTTT. The V and J genes are TRBV5-6 and TRBJ1-1; 8 bases are shared with TRBD1. Germline V gives CDR1 SGHDT, CDR2 YYEEEE. This CDR3 is 15 amino acids long. Trimming took 5 bases from V and 6 from J; bases not matched to a gene: 12. Combining the CDR3 with reference TRBV5-6 and TRBJ1-1 gives the whole variable domain DAGVTQSPTHLIKTRGQQVTLRCSPKSGHDTVSWYQQALGQGPQFIFQYYEEEERQRGNFPDRFSGHQFPNYSSELNVNALLLGDSALYLCASSRRQGLAAEAFFGQGTRLTVV.

The rearrangement uses TRBV9 and TRBJ2-5; 10 bases fit TRBD2. Per the germline V gene, CDR1 is SGDLS and CDR2 is YYNGEE. J lost 1 base, V lost 0 bases, and 3 bases had no gene match. This CDR3 spans 16 amino acids. The CDR3 protein is CASSVEGLALQETQYF. Here the CDR3 DNA reads TGTGCCAGCAGCGTAGAGGGACTAGCGCTCCAAGAGACCCAGTACTTC.

The J gene is TRBJ2-7, the V gene TRBV28, with D possibly being TRBD1 (5 bases). V dropped 5 bases and J dropped 3 bases, with 8 bases sitting between them. The CDR3 consists of 12 residues. The germline V gene has CDR1 MDHEN and CDR2 SYDVKM. CDR3 nucleotide sequence: TGTGCCAGCAGTGTCCAGGGCTACGAGCAGTACTTC. This encodes CASSVQGYEQYF.

The gene calls are TRBV30 and TRBJ2-7; 8 nucleotides line up with TRBD2. CDR1 and CDR2 from the germline V gene are GTSNPN and SVGIG (reference sequence). The V gene end was trimmed by 0 bases and the J gene end by 5 bases; junction bases not matched to a gene: 6. This CDR3 contains 14 residues. This CDR3 reads CAWSVGGGLDEQYF. Written as DNA, the CDR3 is TGTGCCTGGAGTGTCGGGGGGGGCTTGGACGAGCAGTACTTC.

The chain is built from TRBV15 and TRBJ2-5; 7 bases map to TRBD2. The J segment lost 4 bases and the V segment lost 0 bases, leaving 5 bases of the junction unmatched. The germline gives CDR1 LNHNV, CDR2 YYDKDF (reference sequence). The CDR3 totals 15 residues. The CDR3 here is CATSRDRVAGETQYF. In nucleotides, the CDR3 is TGTGCCACCAGCAGAGATCGGGTAGCGGGAGAGACCCAGTACTTC.

The chain carries TRBV6-4 and TRBJ1-5, with 8 bases matching TRBD1. The CDR3 is 15 residues long. Per the germline V gene, CDR1 is MRHNA and CDR2 is SNTAGT. V shed 5 bases, J shed 1 base, and the junction held 4 bases outside the gene matches. The CDR3 bases are TGTGCCAGCAGTCCGCAGGGGGCGAGCAATCAGCCCCAGCATTTT. This sequence encodes CASSPQGASNQPQHF.

The rearrangement joins TRBV29-1 to TRBJ1-6, with no clear D. The CDR3 loop spans 13 amino acids. Trimming pared 4 bases from V and 10 bases from J, leaving 14 bases between. The germline V gene has CDR1 SQVTM and CDR2 ANQGSEA. CDR3 nucleotide sequence: TGCAGCGTTGGTTCAGGAGAGGGATCACCCCTCCACTTT. Protein product: CSVGSGEGSPLHF.

At least ten counts were recorded for this clone. The V call is TRBV6-6, the J call TRBJ1-2; D is perhaps TRBD1 (5 bases). V lost 11 bases, J lost 4 bases, and 20 bases lay in between. The length of the CDR3 is 14 residues. Germline V gene sequence: CDR1 MNHNY, CDR2 SVGAGI (reference sequence). CDR3 bases: TGTGCCGCCGCGGGGACGCTAGGGGCCTATGGCTACACCTTC. As protein: CAAAGTLGAYGYTF.

V gene TRBV4-1 combines with J gene TRBJ1-4; D is perhaps TRBD1 (5 bases). Trimming removed 3 bases from V and 6 bases from J, with 11 bases in between. Germline V gives CDR1 MGHRA, CDR2 YSYEKL. CDR3 length equals 14 residues. The CDR3 is CASSHQGMDEKLFF. In nucleotides, the CDR3 is TGCGCCAGCAGCCACCAGGGCATGGATGAAAAACTGTTTTTT.

The chain uses TRBV10-1 and TRBJ2-2; D remains unclear. Trimming removed 2 bases at V and 2 bases at J, with 12 bases between. Germline V gene lookup returns CDR1 WNHNN and CDR2 SYGVQD (reference sequence). CDR3 size: 16 residues. The CDR3 nucleotides read TGCGCCAGCAGTGAGAGTGGTCCAGGCAACACCGGGGAGCTGTTTTTT. Encoded protein: CASSESGPGNTGELFF.

Only a few counts were recorded for this clone. This rearrangement joins TRBV4-1 to TRBJ1-2; TRBD1 matches 8 bases. The CDR3 is 15 residues long. V lost 5 bases to trimming and J lost 7 bases; unmatched junction nucleotides: 12. Germline V gene data show CDR1 as MGHRA and CDR2 as YSYEKL. The CDR3 loop is CASSFTTGEYSGYTF. The CDR3 bases are TGCGCCAGCAGCTTTACGACAGGGGAGTACTCTGGCTACACCTTC.

J is TRBJ1-4 and V is TRBV5-1, with a weak D call TRBD1 (5 bases). This CDR3 is built from 14 residues. CDR1 and CDR2 from the germline V gene are SGHRS and YFSETQ. The germline V and J ends were trimmed by 0 bases and 7 bases, with 10 bases remaining between them. The chain's CDR3 is CASSLEGTGEKLFF. The CDR3 nucleotides are TGCGCCAGCAGCTTGGAAGGGACTGGTGAAAAACTGTTTTTT.

This clone was observed a few times. The chain has TRBV5-4 and TRBJ2-6; D might be TRBD1 (5 bases). The germline V gene has CDR1 SGHNT and CDR2 YYREEE (reference sequence). CDR3 size: 16 residues. V was pared by 0 bases and J by 2 bases, with 9 bases between. CDR3: CASSLDRGTGANVLTF. The DNA of the CDR3 is TGTGCCAGCAGCTTGGATAGGGGTACTGGGGCCAACGTCCTGACTTTC.

About this clone itself: Relative to the germline gene, one junction end is altered; a read error may explain this. The chain links TRBV15 to TRBJ1-2; 12 bases match TRBD1. From germline, CDR1 is LNHNV and CDR2 YYDKDF (reference sequence). The CDR3 is made up of 15 amino acids. CDR3: CATSRDPGQGAREAF. The CDR3 bases are TGTGCCACCAGCAGAGACCCGGGACAGGGGGCGAGGGAAGCCTTC.

V and J are TRBV10-3 and TRBJ2-1; TRBD1 matches at 8 bases. The trim removed 1 base at V and 3 bases at J, leaving 5 bases unmatched. The CDR3 runs to 16 residues. Germline CDR1 and CDR2: ENHRY and SYGVKD. In DNA, the CDR3 is TGTGCCATCAGTGAGTTCAGGGGGCGCGACTACAATGAGCAGTTCTTC. Translation: CAISEFRGRDYNEQFF.

The chain recombines TRBV5-1 with TRBJ1-2; 12 nucleotides align to TRBD1. The CDR3 is 16 residues long. Trimming took 4 bases from V and 6 from J; bases not matched to a gene: 10. Looked up from germline, CDR1 is SGHRS and CDR2 is YFSETQ. DNA for the CDR3: TGCGCCAGCAGCCAGGAAACCGGGACAGGGGGCGATGGCTACACCTTC. Its protein product is CASSQETGTGGDGYTF.

V is TRBV15 and J is TRBJ1-4; weak D call: TRBD1 (6 bases). The CDR3 loop spans 15 amino acids. Trimming removed 0 bases at V and 7 bases at J, with 12 bases between. Germline loops: CDR1 LNHNV, CDR2 YYDKDF (reference sequence). The CDR3 DNA sequence: TGTGCCACCAGCAGAGAACCAGGGGTGGTTGAAAAACTGTTTTTT. It encodes CATSREPGVVEKLFF.

The CDR3 sequence is CASSLNLGTRMETQYF. The CDR3 nucleotides are TGCGCCAGCAGCTTGAATCTTGGGACTAGGATGGAGACCCAGTACTTC. J is TRBJ2-5 and V is TRBV5-1, with 8 bases fitting TRBD2. Germline V CDR1 and CDR2: SGHRS, YFSETQ. The CDR3 contains 16 residues. V shed 1 base and J 5 bases; nucleotides not matched to a gene: 10. The full variable domain, its missing parts supplied by reference TRBV5-1 and TRBJ2-5, is KAGVTQTPRYLIKTRGQQVTLSCSPISGHRSVSWYQQTPGQGLQFLFEYFSETQRNKGNFPGRFSGRQFSNSRSEMNVSTLELGDSALYLCASSLNLGTRMETQYFGPGTRLLVL.

The V call is TRBV30, the J call TRBJ2-1; 9 bases map to TRBD2. Germline CDR1 is GTSNPN and CDR2 is SVGIG (reference sequence). The CDR3 extends over 14 amino acids. The ends lost 1 base at V and 7 bases at J; junction bases unmatched: 5. The CDR3 here is CAWSGGRDLNEQFF. CDR3 nucleotides: TGTGCCTGGAGTGGCGGGAGGGATCTTAATGAGCAGTTCTTC.

The gene calls are TRBV4-1 and TRBJ2-3; D gene unclear. Germline CDR1 MGHRA, CDR2 YSYEKL. V was cut by 8 bases and J by 4 bases, with 7 bases left in between. The CDR3 runs 11 residues. The CDR3 is CASSKPDTQYF. The CDR3 DNA reads as TGCGCCAGCTCAAAGCCAGATACGCAGTATTTT.

As DNA, the CDR3 is TGTGCCAGTCGGAGAAAGACTAGCGGGCCAGAGACCCAGTACTTC. It is translated as CASRRKTSGPETQYF. J is TRBJ2-5 and V is TRBV19; TRBD2 aligns across 10 bases. J lost 4 bases, V lost 8 bases, and 10 bases had no gene match. This CDR3 spans 15 amino acids. Per the germline V gene, CDR1 is LNHDA and CDR2 is SQIVND (reference sequence).

CDR3 coding DNA: TGTGCCAGCAGTTTGGGGACAGGGGTCTACGAGCAGTACTTC. Translated, it gives CASSLGTGVYEQYF. The rearrangement links TRBV28 to TRBJ2-7; 10 positions match TRBD1. This CDR3 has 14 residues. Germline loops: CDR1 MDHEN, CDR2 SYDVKM. V dropped 3 bases and J dropped 3; count of bases not matched to a gene: 2.